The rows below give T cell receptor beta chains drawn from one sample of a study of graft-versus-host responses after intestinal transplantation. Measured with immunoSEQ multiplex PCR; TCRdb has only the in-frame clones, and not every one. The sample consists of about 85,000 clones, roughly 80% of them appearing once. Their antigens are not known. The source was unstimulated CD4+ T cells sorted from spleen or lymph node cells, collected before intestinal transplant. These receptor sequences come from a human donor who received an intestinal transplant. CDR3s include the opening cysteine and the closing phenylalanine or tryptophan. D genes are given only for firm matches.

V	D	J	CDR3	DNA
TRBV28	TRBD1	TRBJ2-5	CASSPGQEETQYF	TGTGCCAGCAGCCCCGGACAGGAAGAGACCCAGTACTTC
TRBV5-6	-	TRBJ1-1	CASSLRGSLPNTEAFF	TGTGCCAGCAGCTTGAGAGGGTCCCTTCCGAACACTGAAGCTTTCTTT
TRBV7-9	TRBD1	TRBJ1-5	CASSRDRDDQPQHF	TGTGCCAGCAGCCGGGACAGGGATGATCAGCCCCAGCATTTT
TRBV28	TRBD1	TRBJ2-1	CASSFVGGQGAGNEQFF	TGTGCCAGCAGTTTCGTGGGGGGACAGGGGGCGGGTAATGAGCAGTTCTTC
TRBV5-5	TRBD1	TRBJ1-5	CASSSLGTGGFQPQHF	TGTGCCAGCAGCTCTCTCGGGACAGGGGGGTTCCAGCCCCAGCATTTT
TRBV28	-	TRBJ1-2	CASSDGTALGYTF	TGTGCCAGCAGCGACGGGACTGCCCTAGGCTACACCTTC
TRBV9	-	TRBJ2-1	CASSVAPTGYNEQFF	TGTGCCAGCAGCGTAGCCCCAACGGGGTACAATGAGCAGTTCTTC
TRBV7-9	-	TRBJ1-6	CLTLGMGASPLHF	TGTCTCACCCTCGGGATGGGGGCTTCACCCCTCCACTTT
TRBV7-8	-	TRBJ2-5	CASSGYRVGETQYF	TGTGCCAGCAGCGGATACAGGGTAGGGGAGACCCAGTACTTC
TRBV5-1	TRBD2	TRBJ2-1	CASSLASGGNEQFF	TGCGCCAGCAGCTTGGCTAGCGGAGGGAATGAGCAGTTCTTC
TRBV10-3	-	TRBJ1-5	CAISEEIQNQPQHF	TGTGCCATCAGTGAAGAGATTCAAAATCAGCCCCAGCATTTT